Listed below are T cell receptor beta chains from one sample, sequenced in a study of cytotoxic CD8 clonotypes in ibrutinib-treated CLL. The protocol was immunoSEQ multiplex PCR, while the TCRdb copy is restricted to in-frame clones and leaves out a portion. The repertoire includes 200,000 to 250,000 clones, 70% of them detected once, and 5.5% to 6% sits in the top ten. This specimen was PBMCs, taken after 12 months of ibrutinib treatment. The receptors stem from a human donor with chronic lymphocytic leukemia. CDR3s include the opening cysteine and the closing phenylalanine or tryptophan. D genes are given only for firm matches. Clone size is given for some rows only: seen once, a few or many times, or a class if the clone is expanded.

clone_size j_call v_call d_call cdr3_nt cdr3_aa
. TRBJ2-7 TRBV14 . TGTGCCAGCAGCCAAGATCTCAGGGGCGAGCAGTACTTC CASSQDLRGEQYF
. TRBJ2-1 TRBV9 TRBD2 TGTGCCAGCGGGACTAGCGGGAGGCATGAGCAGTTCTTC CASGTSGRHEQFF
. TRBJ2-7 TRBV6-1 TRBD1 TGTGCCAGCAACGCCGGGACAGGGGGCTCCTACGAGCAGTACTTC CASNAGTGGSYEQYF
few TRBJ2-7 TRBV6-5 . TGTGCCAGCAGTTACACATATCTCTCCTCCTACGAGCAGTACTTC CASSYTYLSSYEQYF
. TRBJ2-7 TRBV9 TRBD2 TGTGCCAGCAGCGTATCTACTAGCGGCTACGAGCAGTACTTC CASSVSTSGYEQYF
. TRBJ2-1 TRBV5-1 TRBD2 TGCGCCAGCAGCTTCAGGATAGGCCTAGCGGGAGATGAGCAGTTCTTC CASSFRIGLAGDEQFF
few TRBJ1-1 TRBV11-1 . TGTGCCAGCAGCTCCCGAACGGGACGGCGGAACACTGAAGCTTTCTTT CASSSRTGRRNTEAFF
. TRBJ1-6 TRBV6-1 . TGTGCCAGCAGTGCCTATTTGAGCGGCAGGGTGAGCTCACCCCTCCACTTT CASSAYLSGRVSSPLHF
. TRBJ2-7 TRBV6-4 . TGTGCCAGCAGTGACCGCCCCGGCGAGCAGTACTTC CASSDRPGEQYF
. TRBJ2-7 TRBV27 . TGTGCCAGCAGTTTTCAGGGGGGCCACGAGCAGTACTTC CASSFQGGHEQYF
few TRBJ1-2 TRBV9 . TGTGCCAGCAGCTCCCCAGCTGGGGTCCTTTACCCGAATGGCTACACCTTC CASSSPAGVLYPNGYTF
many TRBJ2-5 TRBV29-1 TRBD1 TGCAGCGTCGCACAGGGGGCTGGGGTGGAGACCCAGTACTTC CSVAQGAGVETQYF
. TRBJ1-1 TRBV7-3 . TGTGCCAGCAGCCTACAACAGAACACTGAAGCTTTCTTT CASSLQQNTEAFF
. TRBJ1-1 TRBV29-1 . TGCAGCGTCGAGACACTGAACACTGAAGCTTTCTTT CSVETLNTEAFF
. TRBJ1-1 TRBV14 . TGTGCCAGCAGCGCCTTCGAGGGTGTGAACACTGAAGCTTTCTTT CASSAFEGVNTEAFF
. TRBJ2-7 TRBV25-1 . TGTGCCAGCAGTGAGTTACGGGGAGGCAGGGAGCAGTACTTC CASSELRGGREQYF